The source of this T cell receptor (beta chain) is a study of T cell responses to AZD1222 COVID-19 vaccine. This CDR3 is built from 12 residues. Sequencing used immunoSEQ multiplex PCR; TCRdb keeps in-frame clones, though not all of them. The table records roughly 92,000 clones, nearly 90% of them present only once. The V call is TRBV21-1, the J call TRBJ1-5; the table gives TRBD1 as D, unverified against the DNA. TRBV21-1 is a pseudogene. This TCR derives from an adult in good health. The source material was peripheral blood, sampled on day 0 of AZD1222 vaccination. For the CDR3, the DNA is TGTGCCAGCGCTGCAGGGCCGCAGCCCCAGCATTTT. Translation: CASAAGPQPQHF.